The sequence of this T cell receptor (beta chain) was determined in a study of tumor T cells in aggressive B-cell lymphoma. The CDR3 sequence is 12 residues long. The germline CDR1 and CDR2 sequences are SQVTM and ANQGSEA. J gave up 1 base and V 7 bases, and 3 bases lay outside the gene matches. The assay was immunoSEQ multiplex PCR, and TCRdb's table has in-frame clones only and misses some. Of approximately 2,000 clones in the sample, approximately 79% were seen once. Sequencing was carried out using tumor tissue. The V gene is TRBV29-1, the J gene TRBJ1-1, with 7 positions matching TRBD1. This clonotype was sampled from an adult with diffuse large B cell lymphoma. The DNA of the CDR3 is TGCAGCGCCCCAGGGGGGAACACTGAAGCTTTCTTT. It is translated as CSAPGGNTEAFF. The entire variable domain, with the rest obtained from reference TRBV29-1 and TRBJ1-1, is as follows: SAVISQKPSRDICQRGTSLTIQCQVDSQVTMMFWYRQQPGQSLTLIATANQGSEATYESGFVIDKFPISRPNLTFSTLTVSNMSPEDSSIYLCSAPGGNTEAFFGQGTRLTVV.